The sequence of this TCR beta chain was determined in a study of blood T cell repertoires in COVID-19. This table comes from immunoSEQ multiplex PCR, and its TCRdb copy is limited to in-frame clones, with some not included. The table has about 240,000 clones, 70% to 85% seen once. Germline V gene sequence: CDR1 LGHDT, CDR2 YNNKEL (reference sequence). The CDR3 runs 15 residues. V was clipped by 3 bases and J by 0 bases, with 12 bases between them. The chain uses TRBV3-1 (or the pseudogene TRBV3-2) and TRBJ2-7; perhaps TRBD2 as D (7 bases). The sequencing sample was made of peripheral blood. The sequence was collected from an elderly woman with acute or convalescent COVID-19. In DNA form, the CDR3 reads TGTGCCAGCAGCCAGGGAGGGGGGGGCTCCTACGAGCAGTACTTC. Its translation is CASSQGGGGSYEQYF.